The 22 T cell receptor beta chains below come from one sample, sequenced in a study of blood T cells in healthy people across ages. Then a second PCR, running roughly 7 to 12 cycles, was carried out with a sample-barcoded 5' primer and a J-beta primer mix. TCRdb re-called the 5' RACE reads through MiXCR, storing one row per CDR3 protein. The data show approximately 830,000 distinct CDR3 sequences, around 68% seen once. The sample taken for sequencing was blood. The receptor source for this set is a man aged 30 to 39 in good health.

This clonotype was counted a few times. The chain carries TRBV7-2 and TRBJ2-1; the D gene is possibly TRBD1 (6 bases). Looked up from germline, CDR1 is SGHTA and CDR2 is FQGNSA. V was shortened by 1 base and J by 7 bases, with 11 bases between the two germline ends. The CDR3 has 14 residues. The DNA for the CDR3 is TGTGCCAGCAGCTTAGTAGGGGGTGAAAATGAGCAGTTCTTC. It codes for CASSLVGGENEQFF.

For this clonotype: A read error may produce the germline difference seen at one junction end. The CDR3 sequence is CASSLAGGGANEQYF. The CDR3 DNA follows: TGTGCTAGCAGCTTAGCCGGCGGGGGGGCAAATGAGCAGTACTTC. The chain combines TRBV7-7 with TRBJ2-7, with 9 nucleotides matching TRBD2. This CDR3 contains 15 residues. Germline V lookup: CDR1 SSHAT, CDR2 FNYEAQ (reference sequence).

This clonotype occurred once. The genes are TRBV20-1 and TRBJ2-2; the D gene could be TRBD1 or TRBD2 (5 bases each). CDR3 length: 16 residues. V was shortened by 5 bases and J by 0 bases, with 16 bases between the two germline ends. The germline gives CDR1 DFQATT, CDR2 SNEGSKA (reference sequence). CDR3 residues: CSAPRQGAANTGELFF. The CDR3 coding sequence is TGCAGTGCTCCCAGGCAGGGAGCAGCGAACACCGGGGAGCTGTTTTTT.

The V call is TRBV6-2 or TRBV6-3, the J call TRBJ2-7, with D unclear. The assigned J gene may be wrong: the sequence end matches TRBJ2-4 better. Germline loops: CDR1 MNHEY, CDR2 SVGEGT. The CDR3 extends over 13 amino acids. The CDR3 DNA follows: TGTGCCAGCAGTTACTCCGAGATGGGCATTCAGTACTTC. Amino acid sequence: CASSYSEMGIQYF.

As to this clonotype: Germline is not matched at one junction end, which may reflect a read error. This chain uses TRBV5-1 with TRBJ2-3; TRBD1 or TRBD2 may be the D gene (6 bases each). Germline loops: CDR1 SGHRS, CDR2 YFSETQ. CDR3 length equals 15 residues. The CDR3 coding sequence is TGCGCCAGCAGCCCGATGGGGGGCGGAGGAGATGCGCAGTATTTT. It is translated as CASSPMGGGGDAQYF.

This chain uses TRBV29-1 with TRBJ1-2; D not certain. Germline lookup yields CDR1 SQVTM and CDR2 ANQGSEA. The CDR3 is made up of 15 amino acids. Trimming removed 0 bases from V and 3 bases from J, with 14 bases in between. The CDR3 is CSVEDINEGDYGYTF. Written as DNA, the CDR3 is TGCAGCGTTGAAGATATTAACGAGGGCGACTATGGCTACACCTTC.

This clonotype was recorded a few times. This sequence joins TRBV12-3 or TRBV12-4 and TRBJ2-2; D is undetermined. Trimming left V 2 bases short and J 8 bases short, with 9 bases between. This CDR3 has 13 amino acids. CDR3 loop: CASSLLSIGELFF. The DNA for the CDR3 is TGTGCCAGCAGTTTACTGAGCATAGGGGAGCTGTTTTTT.

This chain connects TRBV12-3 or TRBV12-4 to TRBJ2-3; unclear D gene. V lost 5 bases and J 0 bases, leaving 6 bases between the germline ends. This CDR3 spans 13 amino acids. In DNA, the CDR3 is TGTGCCAGCAGTAGGGTGAGCACAGATACGCAGTATTTT. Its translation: CASSRVSTDTQYF.

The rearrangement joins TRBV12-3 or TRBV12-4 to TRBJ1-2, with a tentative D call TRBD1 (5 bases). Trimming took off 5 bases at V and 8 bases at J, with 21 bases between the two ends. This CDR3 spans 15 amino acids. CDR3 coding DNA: TGTGCCAGCAGTCCCACGTACAGTGGAAAGGGGGGCTACACCTTC. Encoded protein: CASSPTYSGKGGYTF.

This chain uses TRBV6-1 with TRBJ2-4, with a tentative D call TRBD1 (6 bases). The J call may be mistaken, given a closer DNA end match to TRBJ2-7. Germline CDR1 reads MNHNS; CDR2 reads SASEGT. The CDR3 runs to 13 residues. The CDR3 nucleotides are TGTGCCAGCAGTCATTCTACAGGGTACGAGCAGTACTTC. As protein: CASSHSTGYEQYF.

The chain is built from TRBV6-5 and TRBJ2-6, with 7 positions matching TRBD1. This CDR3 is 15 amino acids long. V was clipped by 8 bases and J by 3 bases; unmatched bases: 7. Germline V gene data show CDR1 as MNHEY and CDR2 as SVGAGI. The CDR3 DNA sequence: TGTGCCAGCCACCGACAGGGTGGTGGGGCCAACGTCCTGACTTTC. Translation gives CASHRQGGGANVLTF.

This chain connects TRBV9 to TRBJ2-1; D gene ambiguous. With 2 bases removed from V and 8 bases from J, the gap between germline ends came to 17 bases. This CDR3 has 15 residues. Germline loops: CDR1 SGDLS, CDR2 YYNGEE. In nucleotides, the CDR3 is TGTGCCAGCAGCGTTTTCCCCCATCCCCGGGATGAGCAGTTCTTC. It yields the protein CASSVFPHPRDEQFF.

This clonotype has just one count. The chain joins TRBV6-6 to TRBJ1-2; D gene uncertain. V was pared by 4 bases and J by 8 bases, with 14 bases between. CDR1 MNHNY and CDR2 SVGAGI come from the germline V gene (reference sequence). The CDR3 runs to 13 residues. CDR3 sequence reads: CASSLILLEGYTF. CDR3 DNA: TGTGCCAGCAGTTTAATCCTTCTTGAGGGCTACACCTTC.

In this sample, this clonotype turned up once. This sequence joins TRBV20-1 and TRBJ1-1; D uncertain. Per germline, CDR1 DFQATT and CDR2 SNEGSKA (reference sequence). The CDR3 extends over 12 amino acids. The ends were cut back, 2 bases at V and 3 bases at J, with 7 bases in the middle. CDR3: CSARTTDTEAFF. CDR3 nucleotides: TGCAGTGCTAGAACGACGGACACTGAAGCTTTCTTT.

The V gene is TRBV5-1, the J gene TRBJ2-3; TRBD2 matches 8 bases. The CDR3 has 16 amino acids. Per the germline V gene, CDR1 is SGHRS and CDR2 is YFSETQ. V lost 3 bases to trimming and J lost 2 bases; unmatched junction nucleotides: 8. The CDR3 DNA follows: TGCGCCAGCAGCTATGGCGGGGGGCCTTCCACAGATACGCAGTATTTT. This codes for CASSYGGGPSTDTQYF. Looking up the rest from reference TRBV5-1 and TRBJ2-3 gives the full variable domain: KAGVTQTPRYLIKTRGQQVTLSCSPISGHRSVSWYQQTPGQGLQFLFEYFSETQRNKGNFPGRFSGRQFSNSRSEMNVSTLELGDSALYLCASSYGGGPSTDTQYFGPGTRLTVL.

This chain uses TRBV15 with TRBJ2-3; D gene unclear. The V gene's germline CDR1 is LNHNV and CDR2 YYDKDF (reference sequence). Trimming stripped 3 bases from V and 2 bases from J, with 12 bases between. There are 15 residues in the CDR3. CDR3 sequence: CATSSLTGFTDTQYF. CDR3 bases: TGTGCCACCAGCAGCTTGACTGGATTCACAGATACGCAGTATTTT. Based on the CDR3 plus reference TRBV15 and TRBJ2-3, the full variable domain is DAMVIQNPRYQVTQFGKPVTLSCSQTLNHNVMYWYQQKSSQAPKLLFHYYDKDFNNEADTPDNFQSRRPNTSFCFLDIRSPGLGDTAMYLCATSSLTGFTDTQYFGPGTRLTVL.

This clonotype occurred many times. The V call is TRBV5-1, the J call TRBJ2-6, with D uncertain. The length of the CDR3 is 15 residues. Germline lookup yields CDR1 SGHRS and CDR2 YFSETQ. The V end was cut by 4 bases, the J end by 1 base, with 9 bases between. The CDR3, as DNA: TGCGCCAGCAGCCCGCATGTTTCTGGGGCCAACGTCCTGACTTTC. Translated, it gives CASSPHVSGANVLTF.

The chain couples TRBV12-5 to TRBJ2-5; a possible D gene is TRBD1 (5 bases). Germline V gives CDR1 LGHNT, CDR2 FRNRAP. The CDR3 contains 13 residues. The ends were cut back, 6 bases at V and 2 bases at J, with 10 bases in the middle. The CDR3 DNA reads TGTGCTAGTGGCCCTCAGGGACAAGAGACCCAGTACTTC. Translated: CASGPQGQETQYF.

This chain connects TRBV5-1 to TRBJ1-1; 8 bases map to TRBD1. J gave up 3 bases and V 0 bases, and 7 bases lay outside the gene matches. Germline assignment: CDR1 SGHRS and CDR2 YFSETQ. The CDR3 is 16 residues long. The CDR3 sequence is CASSLVGQGMDTEAFF. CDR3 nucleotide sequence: TGCGCCAGCAGCTTGGTTGGACAGGGTATGGACACTGAAGCTTTCTTT.

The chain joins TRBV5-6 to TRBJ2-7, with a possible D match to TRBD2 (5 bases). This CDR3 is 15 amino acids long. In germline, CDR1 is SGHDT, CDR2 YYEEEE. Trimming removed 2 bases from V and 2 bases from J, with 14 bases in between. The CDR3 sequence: CASSFFGIPAYEQYF. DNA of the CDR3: TGTGCCAGCAGCTTTTTCGGGATTCCCGCCTACGAGCAGTACTTC.

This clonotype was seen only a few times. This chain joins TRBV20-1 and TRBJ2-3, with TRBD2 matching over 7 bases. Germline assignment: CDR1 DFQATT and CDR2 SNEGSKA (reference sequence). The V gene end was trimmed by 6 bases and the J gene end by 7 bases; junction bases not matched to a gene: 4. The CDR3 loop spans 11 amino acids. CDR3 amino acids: CSAVLANTQYF. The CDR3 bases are TGCAGTGCAGTACTAGCGAATACGCAGTATTTT.

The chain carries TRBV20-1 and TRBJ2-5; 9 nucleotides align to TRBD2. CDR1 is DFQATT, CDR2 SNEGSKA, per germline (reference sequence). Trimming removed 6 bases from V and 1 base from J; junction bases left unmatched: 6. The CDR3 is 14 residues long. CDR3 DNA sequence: TGCAGTGCCGGAGCGGGGGGCCTCCAAGAGACCCAGTACTTC. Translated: CSAGAGGLQETQYF.